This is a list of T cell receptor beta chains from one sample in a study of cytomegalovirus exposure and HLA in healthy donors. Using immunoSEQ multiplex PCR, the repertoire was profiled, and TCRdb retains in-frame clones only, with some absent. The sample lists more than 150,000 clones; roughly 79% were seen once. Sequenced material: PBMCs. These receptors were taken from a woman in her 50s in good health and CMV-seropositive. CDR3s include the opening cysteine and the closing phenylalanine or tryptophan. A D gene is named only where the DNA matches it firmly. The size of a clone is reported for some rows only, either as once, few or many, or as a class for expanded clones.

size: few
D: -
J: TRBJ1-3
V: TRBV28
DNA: TGTGCCAGCAGTTTATTGGCGGGGGGCGCAGGGGGAAACACCATATATTTT
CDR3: CASSLLAGGAGGNTIYF

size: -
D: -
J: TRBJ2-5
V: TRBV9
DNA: TGTGCCAGCAGCGCCGACGGCGGTTCTAAAGAGACCCAGTACTTC
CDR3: CASSADGGSKETQYF

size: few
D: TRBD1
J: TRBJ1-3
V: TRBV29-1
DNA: TGCAGCGCCCGGACAGGGGGCGGAAACACCATATATTTT
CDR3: CSARTGGGNTIYF

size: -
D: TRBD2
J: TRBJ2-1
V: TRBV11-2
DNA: TGTGCCAGCAGCCCTCGAGGTAGCGGGAGGCGGAATGAGCAGTTCTTC
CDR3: CASSPRGSGRRNEQFF

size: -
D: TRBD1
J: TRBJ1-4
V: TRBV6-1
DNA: TGTGCCAGCAGTGAAACCACAGGGGTTGAAAAACTGTTTTTT
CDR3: CASSETTGVEKLFF

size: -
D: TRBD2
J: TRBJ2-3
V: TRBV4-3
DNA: TGCGCCAGCAGCCAAGGGGACTTTCTAGCGGGGGGTTCAGGAGATACGCAGTATTTT
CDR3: CASSQGDFLAGGSGDTQYF

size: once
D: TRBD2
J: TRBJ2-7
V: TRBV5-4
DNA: TGTGCCAGCAGCTCCCCGACGGGGGGTTTCTACGAGCAGTACTTC
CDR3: CASSSPTGGFYEQYF

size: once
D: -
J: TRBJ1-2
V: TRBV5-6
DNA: TGTGCCAGCAGCTTGGTGGGCCTCACTCAAAATACCTATGGCTACACCTTC
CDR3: CASSLVGLTQNTYGYTF

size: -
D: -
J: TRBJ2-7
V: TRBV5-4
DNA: TGTGCCAGCAGCTTGGTGGGCGGGGACGAGCAGTACTTC
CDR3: CASSLVGGDEQYF

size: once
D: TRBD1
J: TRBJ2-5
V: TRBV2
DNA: TGTGCCAGCAGCTACACAGGGGGCCTGGAGGCCCAGTACTTC
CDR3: CASSYTGGLEAQYF

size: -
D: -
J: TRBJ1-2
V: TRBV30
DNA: TGTGCCTGGACGAGGGAGAGAATGAACTATGGCTACACCTTC
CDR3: CAWTRERMNYGYTF

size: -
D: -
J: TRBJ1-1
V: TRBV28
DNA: TGTGCCAGCAGTTTTGGGGGGGCCCACAATGAAGCTTTCTTT
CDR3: CASSFGGAHNEAFF

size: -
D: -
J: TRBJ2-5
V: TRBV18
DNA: TGTGCCAGCTCACGCGGACAGTCGTCCCAAGAGACCCAGTACTTC
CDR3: CASSRGQSSQETQYF

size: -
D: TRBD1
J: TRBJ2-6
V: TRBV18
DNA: TGTGCCAGCTCACAGACAGGGGAGGTCAACGGCCTGACTTTC
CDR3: CASSQTGEVNGLTF

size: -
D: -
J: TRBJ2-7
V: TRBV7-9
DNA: TGTGCCAGCAGCTTACTCGGAGGGAGCTACGAGCAGTGCTTC
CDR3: CASSLLGGSYEQCF

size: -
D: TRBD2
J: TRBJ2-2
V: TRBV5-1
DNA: TGCGCCAGCAGCGTGGGACTAGCGGGTTACGGGGAGCTGTTTTTT
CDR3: CASSVGLAGYGELFF

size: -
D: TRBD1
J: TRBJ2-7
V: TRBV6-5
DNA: TGTGCCAGCAGTCTCGACAGGGATCCCTACGAGCAGTACTTC
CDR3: CASSLDRDPYEQYF

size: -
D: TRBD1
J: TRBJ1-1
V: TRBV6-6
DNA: TGTGCCAGCAGGGCCCGAGACAGGGCTGGCTCTGAAGCTTTCTTT
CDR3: CASRARDRAGSEAFF

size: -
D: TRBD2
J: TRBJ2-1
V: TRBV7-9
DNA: TGTGCCAGCAGCTTGAGCGGGGCCGGCGGGGAGCAGTTCTTC
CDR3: CASSLSGAGGEQFF

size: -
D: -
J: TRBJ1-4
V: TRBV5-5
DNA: TGTGCCAGCAGCTTGGTGGGAGGGGGACGTGAAAAACTGTTTTTT
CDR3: CASSLVGGGREKLFF

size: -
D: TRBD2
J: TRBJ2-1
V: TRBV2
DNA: TGTGCCAGCAATAGCGGGAGAGGGGGCAATGAGCAGTTCTTC
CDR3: CASNSGRGGNEQFF

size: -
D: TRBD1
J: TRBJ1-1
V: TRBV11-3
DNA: TGTGCCAGCAGCTCCCGGACAGGGGGTGGAACTGAAGCTTTCTTT
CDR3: CASSSRTGGGTEAFF

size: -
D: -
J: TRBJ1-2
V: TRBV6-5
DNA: TGTGCCAGCAAAACGGGGGGGGGAGGCTACACCTTC
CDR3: CASKTGGGGYTF

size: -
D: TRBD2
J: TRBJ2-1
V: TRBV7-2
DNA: TGTGCCAGCAGCTTAGGGGGACTAGCGGGGGTGCACAATGAGCAGTTCTTC
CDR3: CASSLGGLAGVHNEQFF

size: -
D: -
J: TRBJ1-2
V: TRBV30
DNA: TGTGCCTGGAACCAGGGGTACTATGGCTACACCTTC
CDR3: CAWNQGYYGYTF

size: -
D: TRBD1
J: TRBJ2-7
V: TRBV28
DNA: TGTGCCAGCAGGAGAGGACAGGATCTCGAGCAGTACTTC
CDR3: CASRRGQDLEQYF

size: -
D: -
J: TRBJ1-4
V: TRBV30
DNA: TGTGCCTGGAGTCGAGGGGGGGGTGAAAAACTGTTTTTT
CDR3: CAWSRGGGEKLFF

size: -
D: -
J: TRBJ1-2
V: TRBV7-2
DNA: TGTGCCAGCAGCTTAGGGAGACTGACTAACTATGGCTACACCTTC
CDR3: CASSLGRLTNYGYTF

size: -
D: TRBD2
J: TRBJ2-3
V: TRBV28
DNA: TGTGCCAGCAGTGGGGATAGCGGGACGGCAGATACGCAGTATTTT
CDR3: CASSGDSGTADTQYF

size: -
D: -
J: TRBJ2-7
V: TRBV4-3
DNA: TGCGCCAGCAGCCAAACGGGGGACCCCTACGAGCAGTACTTC
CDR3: CASSQTGDPYEQYF

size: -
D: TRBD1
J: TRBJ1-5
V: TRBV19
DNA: TGTGCCAGTAGTTCGGGACAGGGCGGCAGTCAGCCCCAGCATTTT
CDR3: CASSSGQGGSQPQHF

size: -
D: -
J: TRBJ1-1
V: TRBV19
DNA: TGTGCCAGTAGCTACCTGCGGCACACTGAAGCTTTCTTT
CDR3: CASSYLRHTEAFF

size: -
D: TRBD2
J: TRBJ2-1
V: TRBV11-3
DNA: TGTGCCAGCAGCCCCGGGACTAGCGTTTACAATGAGCAGTTCTTC
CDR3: CASSPGTSVYNEQFF

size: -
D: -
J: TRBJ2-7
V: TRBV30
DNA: TGTGCCTGGAAGGGGCGCAACTCCTACGAGCAGTACTTC
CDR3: CAWKGRNSYEQYF

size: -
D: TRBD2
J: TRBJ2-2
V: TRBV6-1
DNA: TGTGCCAGCAGGAGTAGCGGGGGCACCGGGGAGCTGTTTTTT
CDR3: CASRSSGGTGELFF

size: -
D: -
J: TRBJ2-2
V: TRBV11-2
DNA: TGTGCCAGCAGCTTATCCGGGGGTGTGACCGGGGAGCTGTTTTTT
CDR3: CASSLSGGVTGELFF

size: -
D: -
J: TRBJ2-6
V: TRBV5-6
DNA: TGTGCCAGCAGCGCCGCCAGCGCTGGGGCCAACGGCCTGACTTTC
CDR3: CASSAASAGANGLTF

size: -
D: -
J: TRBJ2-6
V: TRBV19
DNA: TGTGCCAGTAGTGAAGACCCAACAGCCCCTGGGGCCAACGTCCTGACTTTC
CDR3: CASSEDPTAPGANVLTF

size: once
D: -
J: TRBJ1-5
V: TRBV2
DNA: TGTGCCAGCAGTGAAGGGGGGCGGAATCAGCCCCAGCATTTT
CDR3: CASSEGGRNQPQHF

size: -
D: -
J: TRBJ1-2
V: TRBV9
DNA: TGTGCCAGCAGCCCTACCCTGGGGGGAGGGTACGGCTATGGCTACACCTTC
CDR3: CASSPTLGGGYGYGYTF

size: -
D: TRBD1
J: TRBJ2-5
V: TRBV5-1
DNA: TGCGCCAGCAGCAGTACAGGGGGAGAGGAGACCCAGTACTTC
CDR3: CASSSTGGEETQYF

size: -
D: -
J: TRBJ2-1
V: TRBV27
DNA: TGTGCCAGCAGTGTTTCACTATCGAGCTCCTACAATGAGCAGTTCTTC
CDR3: CASSVSLSSSYNEQFF

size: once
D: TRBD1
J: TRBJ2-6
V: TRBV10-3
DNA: TGTGCCACTTCTCCCGGGACAGGGCCTTCTGGGGCCAACGGCCTGACTTTC
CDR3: CATSPGTGPSGANGLTF

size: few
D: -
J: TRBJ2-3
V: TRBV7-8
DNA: TGTGCCAGCCTCTATGCGGATACGCAGTATTTT
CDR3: CASLYADTQYF

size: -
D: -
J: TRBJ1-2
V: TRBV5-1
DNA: TGCGCCAGCAGCTTCGAGGGTTCGGACTATGGCTACACCTTC
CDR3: CASSFEGSDYGYTF

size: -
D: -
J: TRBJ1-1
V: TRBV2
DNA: TGTGCCAGCAGTGAAATGGAGGACGCTGAAGCTTTCTTT
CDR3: CASSEMEDAEAFF

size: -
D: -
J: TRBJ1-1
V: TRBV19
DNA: TGTGCCAGTAGTCCTTCGATCGGGGGGCTTAACACTGAAGCTTTCTTT
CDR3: CASSPSIGGLNTEAFF

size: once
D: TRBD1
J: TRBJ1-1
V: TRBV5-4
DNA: TGTGCCAGCAGCGTTCGACAGGGGTCGAACACTGAAGCTTTCTTT
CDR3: CASSVRQGSNTEAFF

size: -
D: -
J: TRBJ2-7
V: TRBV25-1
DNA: TGTGCCAGCCAAGGGAGATACGAGCAGTACTTC
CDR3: CASQGRYEQYF

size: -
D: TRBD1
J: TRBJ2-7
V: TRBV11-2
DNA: TGTGCCAGCAGCTTAGATCCGCCCGGGACAGGGACCTACGAGCAGTACTTC
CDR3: CASSLDPPGTGTYEQYF

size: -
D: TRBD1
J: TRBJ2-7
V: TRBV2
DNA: TGTGCCAGCACCACAGGGGACTCCTACGAGCAGTACTTC
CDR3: CASTTGDSYEQYF

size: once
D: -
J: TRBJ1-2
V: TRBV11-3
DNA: TGTGCCAGCAGCTGGGGCCAGGAAGGGGGCTATGGCTACACCTTC
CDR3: CASSWGQEGGYGYTF

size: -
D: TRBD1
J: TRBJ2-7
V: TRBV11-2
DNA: TGTGCCAGCAGCTTAGAAGCAGGGGGCGTGAGGAGCGAGCAGTACTTC
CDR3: CASSLEAGGVRSEQYF

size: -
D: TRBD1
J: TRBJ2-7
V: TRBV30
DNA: TGTGCCTCAAAAACCGGGACAGGGGCATCCTACGAGCAGTACTTC
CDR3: CASKTGTGASYEQYF

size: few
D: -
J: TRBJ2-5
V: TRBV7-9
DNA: TGTGCCAGCAGCCCCCTCGGGGAGGAGACCCAGTACTTC
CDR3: CASSPLGEETQYF